The next 20 T cell receptor beta chains were all read from a single sample in a study of response to subunit inactivated influenza vaccine. TCRdb re-derived calls from the RT-PCR reads in MiXCR, one entry per CDR3 protein. The data contain hundreds of thousands of distinct CDR3 sequences, around 9.9% of them singletons. The sample in question was PBMCs from blood, obtained more than 35 days after vaccination. The receptors shown here come from a man over 45 who received an inactivated influenza vaccine.

The chain is built from TRBV7-8 and TRBJ2-2; D is perhaps TRBD2 (5 bases). The CDR3 contains 17 residues. The V end lost 6 bases, the J end lost 0 bases, and 17 bases lay between the germline ends. Germline V gene lookup returns CDR1 SGHVS and CDR2 FQNEAQ. The CDR3 sequence: CASRRMTKRANTGELFF. In DNA form, the CDR3 reads TGTGCCAGCAGACGAATGACAAAGAGGGCGAACACCGGGGAGCTGTTTTTT.

This clonotype has only a few counts. This chain uses TRBV6-5 with TRBJ1-2; unclear D gene. This CDR3 region has 13 residues. The germline gives CDR1 MNHEY, CDR2 SVGAGI. V was clipped by 2 bases and J by 3 bases, with 7 bases between them. The DNA of the CDR3 is TGTGCCAGCAGTTACCGGCGGGACTATGGCTACACCTTC. Amino acid sequence: CASSYRRDYGYTF.

The table lists this clonotype with many counts. The J gene is TRBJ2-4, the V gene TRBV5-1; 10 bases agree with TRBD1. The trim removed 4 bases at V and 1 base at J, leaving 2 bases unmatched. Germline V lookup: CDR1 SGHRS, CDR2 YFSETQ. The CDR3 consists of 15 residues. In nucleotides, the CDR3 is TGCGCCAGCAGCCAGGGACAGGGGGCCAAAAACATTCAGTACTTC. Translated: CASSQGQGAKNIQYF. The variable domain in full, completed from reference TRBV5-1 and TRBJ2-4, reads KAGVTQTPRYLIKTRGQQVTLSCSPISGHRSVSWYQQTPGQGLQFLFEYFSETQRNKGNFPGRFSGRQFSNSRSEMNVSTLELGDSALYLCASSQGQGAKNIQYFGAGTRLSVL.

This clonotype was seen many times. The V gene is TRBV12-3 or TRBV12-4, the J gene TRBJ1-3, with a weak D call TRBD1 (5 bases). V was cut by 5 bases and J by 0 bases, with 11 bases left in between. This CDR3 is built from 15 residues. The chain's CDR3 is CASSLGHSSGNTIYF. In DNA form, the CDR3 reads TGTGCCAGCAGTCTAGGACACTCCTCTGGAAACACCATATATTTT.

J is TRBJ2-5 and V is TRBV5-1, with a weak D call TRBD2 (6 bases). The V and J ends lost 3 bases and 3 bases respectively, with 12 bases between them. Germline V gives CDR1 SGHRS, CDR2 YFSETQ. The CDR3 spans 14 residues. The CDR3 here is CASSWAPGEETQYF. The CDR3 DNA is TGCGCCAGCAGCTGGGCCCCGGGGGAAGAGACCCAGTACTTC.

The rearrangement joins TRBV27 to TRBJ2-1, with TRBD2 matching over 13 bases. With V trimmed by 8 bases and J by 4 bases, 8 bases remained unmatched. Germline V lookup: CDR1 MNHEY, CDR2 SMNVEV (reference sequence). The length of the CDR3 is 16 residues. The CDR3: CASSILAGGPYNEQFF. CDR3 in DNA: TGTGCCAGCTCCATACTAGCGGGAGGGCCATACAATGAGCAGTTCTTC.

V gene TRBV12-3 or TRBV12-4 combines with J gene TRBJ2-1, with 9 bases that match TRBD1. The V gene end was trimmed by 6 bases and the J gene end by 6 bases; junction bases not matched to a gene: 12. The CDR3 is 16 residues long. This CDR3 is CASSSGAGQGRNEQFF. For the CDR3, the DNA is TGTGCCAGCAGCTCCGGCGCAGGACAGGGGCGCAATGAGCAGTTCTTC.

This clonotype was seen a single time. The chain recombines TRBV6-2 or TRBV6-3 with TRBJ2-7; D possibly uses TRBD1 or TRBD2 (5 bases each). V lost 8 bases and J 0 bases, leaving 11 bases between the germline ends. Germline CDR1 reads MNHEY; CDR2 reads SVGEGT. The CDR3 extends over 13 amino acids. The CDR3 sequence is CASLGGSSYEQYF. The DNA of the CDR3 is TGTGCCAGCCTTGGGGGAAGCTCCTACGAGCAGTACTTC.

A note on this clonotype: One end of the junction varies from germline; a read error may be responsible. V and J are TRBV7-7 and TRBJ2-2; D not certain. Germline V gene data show CDR1 as SSHAT and CDR2 as FNYEAQ (reference sequence). CDR3 length equals 13 residues. The CDR3 DNA follows: TGTGCTAGCAGCTTAGTCCGAGAGGGGGAGCTGTTTTTT. Its translation is CASSLVREGELFF.

This clonotype was seen repeatedly, ten times or more. V gene TRBV5-1 combines with J gene TRBJ2-7, with D possibly being TRBD1 or TRBD2 (7 bases each). CDR1 SGHRS and CDR2 YFSETQ come from the germline V gene. V was trimmed by 4 bases and J by 0 bases, leaving 17 bases between them. The CDR3 has 16 residues. Here the CDR3 reads CASSLPQGGVSYEQYF. The CDR3 DNA follows: TGCGCCAGCAGCCTACCTCAGGGGGGGGTCTCCTACGAGCAGTACTTC.

This clonotype has ten or more counts. The chain is built from TRBV20-1 and TRBJ1-4, with D perhaps TRBD1 (6 bases). The germline V gene encodes CDR1 DFQATT and CDR2 SNEGSKA (reference sequence). V was clipped by 4 bases and J by 0 bases, with 6 bases between them. This CDR3 has 13 amino acids. This CDR3 reads CSATGATNEKLFF. In nucleotides, the CDR3 is TGCAGTGCTACAGGGGCAACTAATGAAAAACTGTTTTTT.

This clonotype was detected only a few times. The genes are TRBV28 and TRBJ2-5, with TRBD2 as a possible D gene (5 bases). With 6 bases removed from V and 1 base from J, the gap between germline ends came to 24 bases. The CDR3 length is 18 residues. The germline CDR1 and CDR2 sequences are MDHEN and SYDVKM. CDR3 DNA sequence: TGTGCCAGCAGCCTTAGTCGGGGTTTAGGGTCGACCCAAGAGACCCAGTACTTC. Translating gives CASSLSRGLGSTQETQYF.

This clonotype showed up just a few times. The gene calls are TRBV5-1 and TRBJ2-7; D not certain. The germline V and J ends were trimmed by 4 bases and 5 bases, with 16 bases remaining between them. Germline lookup yields CDR1 SGHRS and CDR2 YFSETQ. The CDR3 contains 14 residues. The DNA for the CDR3 is TGCGCCAGCAGCCCGGAAGGGTTGAGAGACGAGCAGTACTTC. Translated, it gives CASSPEGLRDEQYF.

The chain uses TRBV6-5 and TRBJ1-3; maybe TRBD1 (5 bases). Looked up from germline, CDR1 is MNHEY and CDR2 is SVGAGI. Trimming pared 2 bases from V and 2 bases from J, leaving 10 bases between. The CDR3 runs 15 residues. The CDR3 region is CASSYLGGAGNTIYF. Written as DNA, the CDR3 is TGTGCCAGCAGTTACCTAGGAGGGGCTGGAAACACCATATATTTT.

The chain couples TRBV7-6 to TRBJ2-1; 7 nucleotides line up with TRBD2. The CDR3 consists of 15 residues. The V segment lost 3 bases and the J segment 2 bases; nucleotides outside the gene matches: 4. Germline V gene lookup returns CDR1 SGHVS and CDR2 FNYEAQ. The CDR3 loop is CASSLSSGPYNEQFF. The CDR3 bases are TGTGCCAGCAGCTTGTCTAGCGGCCCCTACAATGAGCAGTTCTTC.

The genes are TRBV3-1 and TRBJ2-7; 14 bases map to TRBD2. Trimming took 4 bases from V and 6 from J; bases not matched to a gene: 8. The CDR3 contains 16 residues. Germline lookup yields CDR1 LGHDT and CDR2 YNNKEL (reference sequence). The CDR3: CASSRGTSGRTGEQYF. The CDR3 region has the DNA TGTGCCAGCAGCCGCGGGACTAGCGGGAGAACGGGCGAGCAGTACTTC.

This clonotype was counted ten times or more. V and J are TRBV20-1 and TRBJ1-2; maybe TRBD1 (5 bases). Trimming cost V 1 base and J 4 bases, with 13 bases left between them. CDR1 is DFQATT, CDR2 SNEGSKA, per germline (reference sequence). The CDR3 totals 14 residues. CDR3 coding DNA: TGCAGTGCTAGAGTCGGGCAGGGAGGCTATGGCTACACCTTC. It is translated as CSARVGQGGYGYTF.

This clonotype has only a few counts. The DNA of the CDR3 is TGTGCCGCGCAGGGAGGCGGAAACACCATATATTTT. Encoded protein: CAAQGGGNTIYF. This chain connects TRBV10-3 to TRBJ1-3, with a tentative D call TRBD1 (5 bases). Germline V gives CDR1 ENHRY, CDR2 SYGVKD. Trimming left V 11 bases short and J 4 bases short, with 12 bases between. CDR3 length: 12 amino acids.

The table lists this clonotype with many counts. V gene TRBV5-1 combines with J gene TRBJ2-7; maybe TRBD1 (6 bases). V was trimmed by 0 bases and J by 1 base, leaving 14 bases between them. This CDR3 has 16 residues. Germline V gene lookup returns CDR1 SGHRS and CDR2 YFSETQ. CDR3 region: CASSLVYPGASYEQYF. CDR3 bases: TGCGCCAGCAGCTTGGTTTATCCAGGGGCGTCCTACGAGCAGTACTTC.

The chain is built from TRBV6-1 and TRBJ2-7; D possibly uses TRBD1 or TRBD2 (5 bases each). The CDR3 is 14 residues long. The V gene's germline CDR1 is MNHNS and CDR2 SASEGT. V lost 8 bases and J lost 1, with 15 bases in between. The CDR3 loop reads CASLRDPTSYEQYF. Written as DNA, the CDR3 is TGTGCCAGCCTCCGGGACCCGACTTCCTACGAGCAGTACTTC.